This TCR beta chain was sequenced for a study of identical twins. This clonotype was seen at least ten times. Antigen: not known. The authors used template switching to add a universal primer site and gave cDNA unique molecular identifiers. TCRdb recomputed calls from the 5' RACE reads with MiXCR, one row per CDR3 protein. This sample has around 250,000 distinct CDR3 sequences, with approximately 8.6% found just once. V lost 3 bases and J lost 4; bases outside the gene matches: 4. The CDR3 length is 14 residues. Per the germline V gene, CDR1 is SGHAT and CDR2 is FQNNGV. Overall study results and limits: Models predicted too little out-of-frame TCR alpha sharing in monozygotic twins. Among beta out-of-frame sequences, excess sharing between twins appeared weaker.

The data were also submitted as part of a second study, on yellow fever vaccine responses in identical twins. Per that study: After vaccination, twins' T cell response reportedly seemed partly convergent, partly personalized.

Material for sequencing was CD8+ T cells sorted from blood. The V call is TRBV11-2, the J call TRBJ2-7, with 9 bases aligning to TRBD1. This TCR was sampled from a woman under 30 in good health. The CDR3 DNA reads as TGTGCCAGCAGCTTGGGACAGGGAATGTACGAGCAGTACTTC. It encodes CASSLGQGMYEQYF.